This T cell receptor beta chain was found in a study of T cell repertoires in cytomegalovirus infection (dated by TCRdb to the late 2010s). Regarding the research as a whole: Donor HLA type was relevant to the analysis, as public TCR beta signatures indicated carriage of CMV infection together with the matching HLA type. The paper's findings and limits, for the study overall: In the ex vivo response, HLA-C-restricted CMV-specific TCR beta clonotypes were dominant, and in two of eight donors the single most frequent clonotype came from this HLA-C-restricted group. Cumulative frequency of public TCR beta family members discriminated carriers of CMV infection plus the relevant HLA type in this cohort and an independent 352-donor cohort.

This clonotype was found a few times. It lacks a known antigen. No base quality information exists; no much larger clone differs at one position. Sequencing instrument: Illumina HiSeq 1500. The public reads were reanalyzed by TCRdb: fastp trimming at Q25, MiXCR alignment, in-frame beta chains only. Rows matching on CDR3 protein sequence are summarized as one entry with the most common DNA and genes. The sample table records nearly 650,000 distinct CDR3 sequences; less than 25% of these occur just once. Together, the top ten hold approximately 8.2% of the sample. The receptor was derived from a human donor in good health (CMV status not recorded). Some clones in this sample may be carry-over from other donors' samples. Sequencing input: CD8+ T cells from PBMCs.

The DNA sequence is TGTGCCACCAGCAAGGATGTTAGCAATCAGCCCCAGCATTTT. Its protein reads: CATSKDVSNQPQHF. The V and J genes are TRBV15 and TRBJ1-5, with the D gene uncertain. Via the germline V gene (reference sequence), CDR1 is LNHNV and CDR2 YYDKDF. Trimming at the junction amounts to 4 bases on V and 0 bases on J, and the germline ends lie 7 bases apart. The CDR3 goes from the cysteine to the phenylalanine over 14 residues. Only CDR3 DNA remains: 42 bases, in frame from the first base.